One and the same sample provided the 9 T cell receptor beta chains below, sequenced in a study of blood T cell repertoires in COVID-19. Clones were sequenced by immunoSEQ multiplex PCR, and TCRdb holds only the in-frame ones, with some missing. The table includes some 97,000 clones, roughly 88% detected once. The sample comprised peripheral blood. Receptors originate from a human donor in a cohort sampled during active COVID-19.

Concerning this clone: One end of the junction does not line up with germline, which may come from a read error. CDR3 sequence (DNA): TGCAGTGCTGGAGACTTAGAGCAGTTCTTC. Protein sequence: CSAGDLEQFF. The chain uses TRBV20-1 and TRBJ2-1, with no clear D. Germline V gene lookup returns CDR1 DFQATT and CDR2 SNEGSKA (reference sequence). The length of the CDR3 is 10 residues.

The chain recombines TRBV28 with TRBJ2-1; TRBD1 matches at 9 bases. The germline V gene has CDR1 MDHEN and CDR2 SYDVKM. The CDR3 runs 12 residues. CDR3 nucleotide sequence: TGTGCAACAGGGGGCGTTTTCAATGAGCAGTTCTTC. It encodes CATGGVFNEQFF. The full variable domain, completed using reference TRBV28 and TRBJ2-1, is DVKVTQSSRYLVKRTGEKVFLECVQDMDHENMFWYRQDPGLGLRLIYFSYDVKMKEKGDIPEGYSVSREKKERFSLILESASTNQTSMYLCATGGVFNEQFFGPGTRLTVL.

The chain is built from TRBV7-2 and TRBJ2-7; a weak D match, TRBD2 (6 bases). Trimming removed 5 bases at V and 3 bases at J, with 17 bases between. The CDR3 has 15 amino acids. Per the germline V gene, CDR1 is SGHTA and CDR2 is FQGNSA. CDR3 region: CASSLPSWGVYEQYF. The DNA of the CDR3 is TGTGCCAGCAGCCTTCCCTCGTGGGGGGTCTACGAGCAGTACTTC.

This clone has just one count. The chain couples TRBV19 to TRBJ2-5, with 13 bases that match TRBD2. Germline-derived CDR1 and CDR2 are LNHDA and SQIVND (reference sequence). The CDR3 is made up of 19 amino acids. V lost 3 bases, J lost 2 bases, and 12 bases stayed unmatched. CDR3 sequence: CASSINPRGTSGKQETQYF. DNA of the CDR3: TGTGCCAGTAGTATTAATCCCCGAGGGACTAGCGGGAAGCAAGAGACCCAGTACTTC.

The chain employs TRBV10-3 and TRBJ1-2; 7 bases match TRBD1. V gave up 7 bases and J gave up 6 bases; unmatched junction bases: 8. Per germline, CDR1 ENHRY and CDR2 SYGVKD. There are 13 residues in the CDR3. The CDR3 sequence is CAIMTGTSHGYTF. Here the CDR3 DNA reads TGTGCCATCATGACAGGGACTTCCCATGGCTACACCTTC.

This clone was observed once. V is TRBV11-2 and J is TRBJ1-2, with TRBD1 as a possible D gene (6 bases). V lost 10 bases, J lost 4 bases, and 22 bases lay in between. The CDR3 length is 15 residues. CDR1 SGHAT and CDR2 FQNNGV come from the germline V gene. CDR3 DNA: TGTGCCATCAGAAACAGGGCGACCGTTTCCTATGGCTACACCTTC. Translation: CAIRNRATVSYGYTF.

This rearrangement joins TRBV7-2 to TRBJ2-7; 9 positions match TRBD1. The V gene's germline CDR1 is SGHTA and CDR2 FQGNSA. CDR3 length: 16 amino acids. Trimming at V came to 5 bases and at J to 7 bases, leaving 15 bases not matched to a gene. The CDR3 coding sequence is TGTGCCAGCAGCCCCAAGGGGGGGACAGGGTCAGGTGAGCAGTACTTC. It codes for CASSPKGGTGSGEQYF.

This clone was counted at least ten times. The CDR3 here is CASSAVGGSNQPQHF. CDR3 in DNA: TGTGCCAGCAGTGCGGTTGGCGGTAGCAATCAGCCCCAGCATTTT. The chain recombines TRBV2 with TRBJ1-5; no firm D call. This CDR3 spans 15 amino acids. Trimming shortened V by 4 bases and J by 0 bases, and 10 bases separated the two germline ends. Germline values: CDR1 SNHLY, CDR2 FYNNEI.

This chain links TRBV5-4 with TRBJ1-1; D is unclear. V was cut by 10 bases and J by 5 bases, with 12 bases left in between. The germline gives CDR1 SGHNT, CDR2 YYREEE (reference sequence). The CDR3 sequence is 11 residues long. The CDR3 nucleotides read TGTGCCGTGCGGGTGGGGACTGAAGCTTTCTTT. Amino acid sequence: CAVRVGTEAFF.